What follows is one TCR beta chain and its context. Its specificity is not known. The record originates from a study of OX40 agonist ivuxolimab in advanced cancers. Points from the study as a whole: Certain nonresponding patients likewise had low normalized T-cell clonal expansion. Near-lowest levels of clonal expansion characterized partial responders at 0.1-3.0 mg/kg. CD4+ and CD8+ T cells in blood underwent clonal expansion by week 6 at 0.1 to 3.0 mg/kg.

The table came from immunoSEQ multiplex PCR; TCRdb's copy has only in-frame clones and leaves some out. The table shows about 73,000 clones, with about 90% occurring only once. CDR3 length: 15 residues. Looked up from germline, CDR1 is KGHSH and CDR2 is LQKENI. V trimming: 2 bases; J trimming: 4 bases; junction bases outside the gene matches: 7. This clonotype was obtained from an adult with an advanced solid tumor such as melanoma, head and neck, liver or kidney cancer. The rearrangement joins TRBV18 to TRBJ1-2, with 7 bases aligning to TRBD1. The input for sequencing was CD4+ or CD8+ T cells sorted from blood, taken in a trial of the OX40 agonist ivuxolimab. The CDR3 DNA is TGTGCCAGCTCACCAGCGGGACAGACCTCCTATGGCTACACCTTC. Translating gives CASSPAGQTSYGYTF.